The clone carrying this T cell receptor (beta chain) was picked up a small number of times. Antigen: not known. This likely stems from a read error, as it lies one base from a far larger clone. This same CDR3 is encoded by further DNA sequences in the sample. The sample comes from a study of shared clonotypes between healthy human individuals. Whole-study results and caveats: Enrolling few donors narrowed the genetic and exposure-history diversity that was represented.

Clones were sequenced by immunoSEQ multiplex PCR, and TCRdb holds only the in-frame ones, with some missing. The sample records over 400,000 clones, 60% to 80% being singletons. The sequenced material came from PBMCs. The source is a woman aged 40 to 50 in good health. Some clones in this sample may be carry-over from other donors' samples.

The CDR3 DNA sequence: TGCGCCTGGTCGCAGGACCGCTACGAGCAGTACTTC. It encodes CAWSQDRYEQYF. This chain connects TRBV30 to TRBJ2-7; D gene unclear. CDR3 length: 12 residues. Germline CDR1 is GTSNPN and CDR2 is SVGIG (reference sequence). The variable domain in full, completed from reference TRBV30 and TRBJ2-7, reads SQTIHQWPATLVQPVGSPLSLECTVEGTSNPNLYWYRQAAGRGLQLLFYSVGIGQISSEVPQNLSASRPQDRQFILSSKKLLLSDSGFYLCAWSQDRYEQYFGPGTRLTVT.